This T cell receptor (beta chain) is from a study of blood T cell repertoires in COVID-19. Study at large: Samples representing acute and convalescent COVID-19 were sourced from the United States, Italy and Spain.

V lost 9 bases and J 6 bases, leaving 12 bases between the germline ends. Per the germline V gene, CDR1 is SNHLY and CDR2 is FYNNEI. The CDR3 is made up of 11 amino acids. Methods used by the authors: Amplification of reference gene primers provided the estimated nucleated cell counts. Measured with immunoSEQ multiplex PCR; TCRdb has only the in-frame clones, and not every one. Clonal size and the V and J genes are those of that table, whereas D and trimming came from the DNA. The sample holds roughly 200,000 clones, about 85% seen once. This clonotype was sampled from a man aged 40-49 years who had recovered from COVID-19. The sequenced sample was PBMCs or T cells enriched from blood (not recorded which). The rearrangement links TRBV2 to TRBJ2-7; D is undetermined. The DNA for the CDR3 is TGTGCCAGTCGATCTACCGGCGAGCAGTACTTC. Translating gives CASRSTGEQYF.